Listed here is a single T cell receptor beta chain. This specimen comes from a study of metastatic and nonmetastatic thyroid tumors. Across the study: Comparison of repertoires was carried out across blood and tumor or nodule tissue from malignant and benign thyroid patients.

The entire patient cohort was treatment-naive prior to thyroid surgery. The CDR3 covers 12 residues. V was cut by 7 bases and J by 6 bases, with 13 bases left in between. Germline-derived CDR1 and CDR2 are SGHRS and YFSETQ. With MiXCR, TCRdb called clones anew from the PCR reads. The top ten clones hold approximately 20% of a sample with 19,000 or so clones, over 25% of them seen once. The chain combines TRBV5-1 with TRBJ1-2; no reliable D call. The receptor was isolated from a female donor with papillary thyroid cancer or a benign thyroid nodule (not recorded which). Some clones in this sample may be carry-over from other donors' samples. The sample comprised blood. The CDR3 spells CASRGFRDGYTF. The DNA of the CDR3 is TGCGCCAGCCGTGGGTTTAGGGATGGCTACACCTTC.